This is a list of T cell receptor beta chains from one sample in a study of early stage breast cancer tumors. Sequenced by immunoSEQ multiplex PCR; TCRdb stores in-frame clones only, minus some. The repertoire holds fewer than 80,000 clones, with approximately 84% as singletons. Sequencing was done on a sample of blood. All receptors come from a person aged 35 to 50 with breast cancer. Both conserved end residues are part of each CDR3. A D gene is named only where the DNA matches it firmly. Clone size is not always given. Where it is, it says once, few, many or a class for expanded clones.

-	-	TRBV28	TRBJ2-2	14	TGTGCCAGCAGTGTAAGGGGATCGGCCGGGGAGCTGTTTTTT	CASSVRGSAGELFF
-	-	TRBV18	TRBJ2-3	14	TGTGCCAGCTCACCGAACAGCAAAGCAGATACGCAGTATTTT	CASSPNSKADTQYF
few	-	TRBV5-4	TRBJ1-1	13	TGTGCCAGCAGCTTAGATTTGAACACTGAAGCTTTCTTT	CASSLDLNTEAFF
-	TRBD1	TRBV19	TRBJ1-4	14	TGTGCCAGTAGTCCTCGGACAGGGACTGGAAAACTGTTTTTT	CASSPRTGTGKLFF
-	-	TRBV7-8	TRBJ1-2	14	TGTGCCAGCAGCTTAGATTCGGGAACCTATGGCTACACCTTC	CASSLDSGTYGYTF
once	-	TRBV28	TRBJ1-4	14	TGTGCCAGCACCCCCGGGCTTATTAAGGCGAAACTGTTTTTT	CASTPGLIKAKLFF
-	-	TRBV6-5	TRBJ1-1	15	TGTGCCAGCAGTCCGATTCAAGCTCTAGACACTGAAGCTTTCTTT	CASSPIQALDTEAFF
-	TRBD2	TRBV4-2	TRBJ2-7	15	TGTGCCAGCAGCCAAGAGATTAGCGGGGCCTACGAGCAGTACTTC	CASSQEISGAYEQYF
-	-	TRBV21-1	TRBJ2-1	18	TGTGCCAGCAGCCGGACTAGCGGGAGTCCTATCTCCTACAATGAGCAGTTCTTC	CASSRTSGSPISYNEQFF
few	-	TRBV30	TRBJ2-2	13	TGTGCCTGGAGAAGGACGAACACCGGGGAGCTGTTTTTT	CAWRRTNTGELFF
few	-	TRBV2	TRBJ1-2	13	TGTGCCAGCAGTCGGCAGGGGCTTAATGGCTACACCTTC	CASSRQGLNGYTF
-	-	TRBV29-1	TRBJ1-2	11	TGCAGCGTTGATAAGGGCTATGGCTACACCTTC	CSVDKGYGYTF
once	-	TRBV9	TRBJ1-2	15	TGTGCCAGCAGCCCTACGGGACGGACCTTCGGGGGCTACACCTTC	CASSPTGRTFGGYTF
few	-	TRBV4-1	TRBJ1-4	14	TGCGCCAGCAGCCTGGTGGGCACTAATGAAAAACTGTTTTTT	CASSLVGTNEKLFF
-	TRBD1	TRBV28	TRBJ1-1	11	TGTGCCAGCACTCGGACAGGTGAAGCTTTCTTT	CASTRTGEAFF
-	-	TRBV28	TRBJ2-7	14	TGTGCCAGCAGTTTATTCTCAGGGGTCTACGAGCAGTACTTC	CASSLFSGVYEQYF
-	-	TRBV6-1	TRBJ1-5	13	TGTGCCAGCATGCAGCTTAGCAATCAGCCCCAGCATTTT	CASMQLSNQPQHF
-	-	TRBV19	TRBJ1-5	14	TGTGCCAGTAGTCGCGACAGGTCCCCCCAGCCCCAGCATTTT	CASSRDRSPQPQHF
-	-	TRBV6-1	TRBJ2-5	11	TGTGCCAGCAACAGGGAAGAGACCCAGTACTTC	CASNREETQYF
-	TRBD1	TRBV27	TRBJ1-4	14	TGTGCCAGCAGTTCCCGGGACAGGGATGAAAAACTGTTTTTT	CASSSRDRDEKLFF
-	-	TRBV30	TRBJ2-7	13	TGTGCCTGGAAAAAGACTAGCTCCTACGAGCAGTACTTC	CAWKKTSSYEQYF
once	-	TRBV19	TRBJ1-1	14	TGTGCCAGTAGTATACTTCACCCGAACACTGAAGCTTTCTTT	CASSILHPNTEAFF
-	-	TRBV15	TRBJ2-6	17	TGTGCCACCAACCTTGTTCGGGGGGCGGAAGGGGCCAACGTCCTGACTTTC	CATNLVRGAEGANVLTF
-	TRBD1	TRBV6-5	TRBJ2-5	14	TGTGCCAGCAGGAACACAGGGGTGGGTGCGACCCAGTACTTC	CASRNTGVGATQYF
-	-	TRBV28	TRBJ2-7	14	TGTGCCAGCAGGGCAGGGATACTCATTAGGGAGCAGTACTTC	CASRAGILIREQYF
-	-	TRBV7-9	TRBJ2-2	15	TGTGCCAGCAGCTTATTTTTTGGCGACACCGGGGAGCTGTTTTTT	CASSLFFGDTGELFF
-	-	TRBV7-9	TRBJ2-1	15	TGTGCCAGCAGCTCAAGGGGCCACTCCTACAATGAGCAGTTCTTC	CASSSRGHSYNEQFF
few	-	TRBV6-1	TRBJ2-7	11	TGTGCCAGCAGTGAATCCTACGAGCAGTACTTC	CASSESYEQYF
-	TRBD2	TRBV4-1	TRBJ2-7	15	TGCGCCAGCAGCCTCTCAGCTAGCGGCTCCTACGAGCAGTACTTC	CASSLSASGSYEQYF
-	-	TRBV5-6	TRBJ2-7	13	TGTGCCAGCAGCGTCAATGGGGGGTACGAGCAGTACTTC	CASSVNGGYEQYF
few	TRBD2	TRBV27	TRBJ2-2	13	TGTGCCAGCACCGTCCTAGCGGGAGGTGTGCTGTTTTTT	CASTVLAGGVLFF
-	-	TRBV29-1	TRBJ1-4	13	TGCAGCGTTGGGGCAGCAACTAATGAAAAACTGTTTTTT	CSVGAATNEKLFF
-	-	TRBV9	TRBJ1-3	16	TGTGCCAGCAGCTCCGGGACTCTGAACTCTGGAAACACCATATATTTT	CASSSGTLNSGNTIYF
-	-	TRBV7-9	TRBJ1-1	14	TGTGCCAGCAGCTTAGAAAATGGGCTAGCTGAAGCTTTCTTT	CASSLENGLAEAFF
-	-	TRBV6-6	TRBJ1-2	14	TGTGCCAGCAGCGGACAGCCTGCTAACTATGGCTACACCTTC	CASSGQPANYGYTF
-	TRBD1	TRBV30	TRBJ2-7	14	TGTGCCTGGGTGAAAGGGGGCAGGGGATACGAGCAGTACTTC	CAWVKGGRGYEQYF
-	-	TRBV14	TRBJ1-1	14	TGTGCCAGCAGCCGGGTACATGGGGACACTGAAGCTTTCTTT	CASSRVHGDTEAFF
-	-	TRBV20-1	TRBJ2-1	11	TGCAGTGCAGGGCCCTACAATGAGCAGTTCTTC	CSAGPYNEQFF
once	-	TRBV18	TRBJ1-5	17	TGTGCCAGCTCATCCGATACCGGGAGCTATAGCAATCAGCCCCAGCATTTT	CASSSDTGSYSNQPQHF
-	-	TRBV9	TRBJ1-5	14	TGTGCCAGCAGCCCCGGGGGGGGCAATCAGCCCCAGCATTTT	CASSPGGGNQPQHF
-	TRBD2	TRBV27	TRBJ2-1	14	TGTGCCAGCCGAACTAGCGGGAGTCAAAATGAGCAGTTCTTC	CASRTSGSQNEQFF
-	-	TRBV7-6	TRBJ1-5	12	TGTGCCAGCAGCTTACGGGATCAGCCCCAGCATTTT	CASSLRDQPQHF
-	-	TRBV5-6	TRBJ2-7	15	TGTGCCAGCAGCTTGATCGGAGAAGGCTCCTACGAGCAGTACTTC	CASSLIGEGSYEQYF
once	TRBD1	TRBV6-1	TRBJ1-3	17	TGTGCCAGCAGTGAAGGGGATGGGACAGGGCCTGGAAACACCATATATTTT	CASSEGDGTGPGNTIYF
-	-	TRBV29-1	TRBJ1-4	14	TGCAGCGCCTCACAGGGTACAACTAATGAAAAACTGTTTTTT	CSASQGTTNEKLFF
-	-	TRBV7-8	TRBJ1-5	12	TGTGCCAGCAGCTTAGGGGATCAGCCCCAGCATTTT	CASSLGDQPQHF
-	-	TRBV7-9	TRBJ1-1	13	TGTGCCAGCAGCTTCACTGTGAACACTGAAGCTTTCTTT	CASSFTVNTEAFF
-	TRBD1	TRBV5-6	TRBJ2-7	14	TGTGCCAGCAGCCCGGACAGGGGGCTGTACGAGCAGTACTTC	CASSPDRGLYEQYF
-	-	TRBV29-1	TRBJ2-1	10	TGCAGCGTCGCATCTAGTGAGCAGTTCTTC	CSVASSEQFF
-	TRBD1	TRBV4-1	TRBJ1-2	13	TGCGCCAGCAGCCAACCGGGACAGTATGGCTACACCTTC	CASSQPGQYGYTF
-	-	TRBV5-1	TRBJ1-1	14	TGCGCCAGCAGCCGACGGACGGGCATGGATGAAGCTTTCTTT	CASSRRTGMDEAFF
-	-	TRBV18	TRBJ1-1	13	TGTGCCAGCTCACCAGGGGAAGGAACTGAAGCTTTCTTT	CASSPGEGTEAFF
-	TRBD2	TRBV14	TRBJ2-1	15	TGTGCCAGCAGCCCGCCGGGACTAGGGGGCAATGAGCAGTTCTTC	CASSPPGLGGNEQFF